The 14 T cell receptor beta chains below all came from one sample that was sequenced in a study of response to subunit inactivated influenza vaccine. In TCRdb, the RT-PCR reads were re-called with MiXCR into one record per CDR3 protein. The sample yields approximately 500,000 distinct CDR3 sequences, 10% to 15% seen once. This specimen consisted of PBMCs from blood, obtained more than 35 days after vaccination. These receptors came from a man aged 45-60 years who received an inactivated influenza vaccine.

This clonotype turned up a few times. The genes are TRBV7-9 and TRBJ1-2; 8 positions agree with TRBD1. V was clipped by 2 bases and J by 4 bases; unmatched bases: 3. Looked up from germline, CDR1 is SEHNR and CDR2 is FQNEAQ (reference sequence). The CDR3 has 14 amino acids. CDR3 in DNA: TGTGCCAGCAGCTTAAGTGGACAGGGCTATGGCTACACCTTC. It yields the protein CASSLSGQGYGYTF.

Only a few counts were recorded for this clonotype. The chain combines TRBV18 with TRBJ2-1; 9 positions agree with TRBD1. The V segment lost 5 bases and the J segment 0 bases; nucleotides outside the gene matches: 5. The germline V gene encodes CDR1 KGHSH and CDR2 LQKENI. The CDR3 is 16 residues long. CDR3 residues: CASSSDRGSSYNEQFF. In DNA, the CDR3 is TGTGCCAGCTCATCCGACAGGGGGAGCTCCTACAATGAGCAGTTCTTC.

There are a few counts of this clonotype. The V call is TRBV6-1, the J call TRBJ1-5, with TRBD1 matching 7 bases. The V gene end was trimmed by 6 bases and the J gene end by 3 bases; junction bases not matched to a gene: 8. Germline CDR1 is MNHNS and CDR2 is SASEGT. The CDR3 totals 15 residues. In DNA form, the CDR3 reads TGTGCCAGCAGCCCTTTAGACAGGGCCAATCAGCCCCAGCATTTT. Amino acid sequence: CASSPLDRANQPQHF.

The J gene is TRBJ2-3, the V gene TRBV24-1, with a possible D match to TRBD2 (6 bases). This CDR3 comprises 15 residues. V shed 2 bases and J shed 2 bases, with 10 bases lying between them. CDR1 is KGHDR and CDR2 is SFDVKD in the germline V gene. Here the CDR3 DNA reads TGTGCCACCAGTGATTCCGGCGGGATCACAGATACGCAGTATTTT. Translating gives CATSDSGGITDTQYF.

This clonotype has ten or more counts. J is TRBJ2-7 and V is TRBV10-3; D not certain. V was cut by 4 bases and J by 3 bases, with 13 bases left in between. The V gene's germline CDR1 is ENHRY and CDR2 SYGVKD. CDR3 length: 14 residues. CDR3 DNA sequence: TGTGCCATCAGTGTACAGCCTGGAAACTACGAGCAGTACTTC. Protein sequence: CAISVQPGNYEQYF.

The V call is TRBV11-2, the J call TRBJ2-5; weak D call: TRBD2 (6 bases). CDR3 length: 12 amino acids. Trimming removed 0 bases from V and 13 bases from J, with 12 bases in between. CDR1 and CDR2 (germline): SGHAT, FQNNGV. This CDR3 is CASSLDRTNRYF. For the CDR3, the DNA is TGTGCCAGCAGCTTAGATCGGACTAATCGGTACTTC.

This clonotype was counted ten times or more. J is TRBJ1-2 and V is TRBV20-1, with D hard to call. Germline CDR1 reads DFQATT; CDR2 reads SNEGSKA (reference sequence). The V end lost 3 bases, the J end lost 6 bases, and 11 bases lay between the germline ends. The CDR3 is made up of 12 amino acids. As DNA, the CDR3 is TGCAGTGCTAGCGGTGGAAGCCATGGCTACACCTTC. As protein: CSASGGSHGYTF.

This clonotype was observed a few times. This rearrangement joins TRBV7-9 to TRBJ2-7; TRBD1 matches at 10 bases. The CDR3 is 15 residues long. Germline trimming cut 5 bases from V and 4 bases from J; bases unmatched to any gene: 8. Germline loops: CDR1 SEHNR, CDR2 FQNEAQ (reference sequence). The CDR3 is CASSPPRQGAYEQYF. CDR3 bases: TGTGCCAGCAGCCCCCCCCGACAGGGGGCTTACGAGCAGTACTTC.

This clonotype showed up just a few times. The chain employs TRBV20-1 and TRBJ2-7; 11 bases line up with TRBD1. Germline V CDR1 and CDR2: DFQATT, SNEGSKA (reference sequence). With V trimmed by 6 bases and J by 3 bases, 10 bases remained unmatched. The CDR3 is 15 residues long. The CDR3 coding sequence is TGCAGTGCACGAATCGGGACAGGGGGTCTCTACGAGCAGTACTTC. This codes for CSARIGTGGLYEQYF.

This clonotype appeared a few times. This chain links TRBV6-2 or TRBV6-3 with TRBJ2-1; D is perhaps TRBD2 (5 bases). The CDR3 contains 14 residues. V was shortened by 7 bases and J by 4 bases, with 14 bases between the two germline ends. CDR1 is MNHEY, CDR2 SVGEGT, per germline. The CDR3 here is CASTYSDLYNEQFF. The CDR3 DNA follows: TGTGCCAGCACCTATAGCGATCTATACAATGAGCAGTTCTTC.

This clonotype was seen a few times. The rearrangement uses TRBV4-2 and TRBJ1-4, with D possibly matching TRBD1 (6 bases). The V and J ends lost 4 bases and 8 bases respectively, with 23 bases between them. CDR3 length: 17 amino acids. CDR1 is LGHNA, CDR2 YNFKEQ, per germline. CDR3 in amino acids: CASSPEQYLRGNEKLFF. The CDR3 DNA reads TGTGCCAGCAGCCCTGAACAATATCTAAGGGGGAACGAAAAACTGTTTTTT.

This clonotype has more than one count but fewer than ten. The rearrangement links TRBV6-2 or TRBV6-3 to TRBJ2-1, with a possible D match to TRBD2 (6 bases). This CDR3 is built from 15 residues. Trimming stripped 4 bases from V and 4 bases from J, with 14 bases between. Germline V gene data show CDR1 as MNHEY and CDR2 as SVGEGT. This CDR3 is CASSWVRETYNEQFF. DNA of the CDR3: TGTGCCAGCAGTTGGGTACGGGAGACTTACAATGAGCAGTTCTTC.

Ten or more counts support this clonotype. This chain connects TRBV28 to TRBJ2-2; D could derive from TRBD1 or TRBD2 (6 bases each). The CDR3 length is 15 residues. Germline assignment: CDR1 MDHEN and CDR2 SYDVKM. V dropped 6 bases and J dropped 0 bases, with 11 bases sitting between them. CDR3 sequence (DNA): TGTGCCAGCAGGGAGGGGGTCGCGAACACCGGGGAGCTGTTTTTT. Encoded protein: CASREGVANTGELFF.

This clonotype was detected a few times. The CDR3 here is CSARVTGPYEQYF. DNA for the CDR3: TGCAGTGCTAGAGTGACAGGGCCCTACGAGCAGTACTTC. The V and J genes are TRBV20-1 and TRBJ2-7, with 7 bases matching TRBD1. Germline V gene sequence: CDR1 DFQATT, CDR2 SNEGSKA (reference sequence). V dropped 1 base and J dropped 2; count of bases not matched to a gene: 2. CDR3 length equals 13 residues.